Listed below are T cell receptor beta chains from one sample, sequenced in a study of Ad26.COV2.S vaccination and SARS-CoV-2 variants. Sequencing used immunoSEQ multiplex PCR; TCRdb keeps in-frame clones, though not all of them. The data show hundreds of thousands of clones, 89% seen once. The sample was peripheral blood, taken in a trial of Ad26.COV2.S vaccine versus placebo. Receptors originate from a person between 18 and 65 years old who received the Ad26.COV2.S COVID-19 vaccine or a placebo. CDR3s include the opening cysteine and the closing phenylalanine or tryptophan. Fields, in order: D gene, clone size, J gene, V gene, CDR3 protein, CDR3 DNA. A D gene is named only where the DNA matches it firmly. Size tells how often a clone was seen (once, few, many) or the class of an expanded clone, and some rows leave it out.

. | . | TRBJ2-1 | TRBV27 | CASRPTHYSEQFF | TGTGCCAGCAGACCTACCCACTACAGTGAGCAGTTCTTC
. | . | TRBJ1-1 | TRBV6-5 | CASSRGTEAFF | TGTGCCAGCAGTAGGGGAACTGAAGCTTTCTTT
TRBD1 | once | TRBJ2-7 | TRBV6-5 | CASTTGGLYEQYF | TGTGCCAGTACGACAGGGGGTTTGTACGAGCAGTACTTC
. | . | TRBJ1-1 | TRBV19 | CASSFPRTELEDTEAFF | TGTGCCAGTAGTTTTCCCCGAACAGAGTTGGAGGACACTGAAGCTTTCTTT
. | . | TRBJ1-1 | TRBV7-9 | CATTRGGVSVNTEAFF | TGTGCCACCACCCGCGGGGGGGTTTCAGTAAACACTGAAGCTTTCTTT
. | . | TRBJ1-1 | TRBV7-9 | CASSPIFEAFF | TGTGCCAGCAGCCCGATTTTTGAAGCTTTCTTT
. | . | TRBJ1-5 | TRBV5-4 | CASSLWEGNQPQHF | TGTGCCAGCAGCTTGTGGGAGGGGAATCAGCCCCAGCATTTT
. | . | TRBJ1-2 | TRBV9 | CASRSGDGLFYGYTF | TGTGCCAGTAGGAGTGGGGACGGATTGTTCTATGGCTACACCTTC
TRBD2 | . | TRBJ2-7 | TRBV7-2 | CASSLGSGLGTKEQYF | TGTGCCAGCAGCTTAGGCTCGGGACTAGGTACTAAAGAGCAGTACTTC
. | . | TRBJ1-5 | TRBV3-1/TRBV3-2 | CASSQDDKVSNYGNQPQHF | TGTGCCAGCAGCCAAGACGACAAAGTGAGCAATTATGGCAATCAGCCCCAGCATTTT
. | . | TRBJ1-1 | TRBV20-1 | CSASWNTEAFF | TGCAGTGCTAGTTGGAACACTGAAGCTTTCTTT
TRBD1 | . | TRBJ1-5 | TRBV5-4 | CASSLDRDQPQHF | TGTGCCAGCAGCTTAGACAGGGACCAGCCCCAGCATTTT
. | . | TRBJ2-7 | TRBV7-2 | CASSLAGGIYEQYF | TGTGCCAGCAGCTTAGCTGGAGGGATCTACGAGCAGTACTTC
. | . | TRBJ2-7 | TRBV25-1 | CASSEYFPQGAYEQYF | TGTGCCAGCAGTGAATACTTCCCCCAAGGCGCCTACGAGCAGTACTTC
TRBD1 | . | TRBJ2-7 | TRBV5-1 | CASSSGQGAHEQYF | TGCGCCAGCAGCTCGGGACAGGGGGCGCACGAGCAGTACTTC
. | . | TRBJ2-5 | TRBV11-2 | CASSFSRAETQYF | TGTGCCAGCAGCTTTAGCAGGGCGGAGACCCAGTACTTC
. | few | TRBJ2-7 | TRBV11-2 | CASSLDFEQYF | TGTGCCAGCAGCTTAGATTTCGAGCAGTACTTC
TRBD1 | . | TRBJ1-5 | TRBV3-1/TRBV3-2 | CASSHPGQGPQHF | TGTGCCAGCAGCCATCCCGGACAGGGGCCCCAGCATTTT
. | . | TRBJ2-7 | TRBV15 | CATSARQANEQYF | TGTGCCACCAGCGCAAGACAGGCGAACGAGCAGTACTTC
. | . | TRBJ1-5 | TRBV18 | CASSELGDSNQPQHF | TGTGCCAGCTCCGAACTGGGGGATAGCAATCAGCCCCAGCATTTT
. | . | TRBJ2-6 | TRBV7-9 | CASSTPRRLHSGANVLTF | TGTGCCAGCAGCACCCCTCGACGGCTTCACTCTGGGGCCAACGTCCTGACTTTC
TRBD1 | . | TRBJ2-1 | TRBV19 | CATGQGGQQFF | TGTGCCACGGGACAGGGTGGTCAGCAGTTCTTC
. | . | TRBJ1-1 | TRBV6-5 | CASRWGAEAFF | TGTGCCAGCAGATGGGGAGCAGAAGCTTTCTTT
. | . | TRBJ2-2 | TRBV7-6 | CASSLSWALENTGELFF | TGTGCCAGCAGCTTATCCTGGGCCCTAGAAAACACCGGGGAGCTGTTTTTT
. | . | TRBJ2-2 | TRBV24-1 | CATRTVGGELFF | TGTGCCACCAGGACGGTAGGCGGGGAGCTGTTTTTT
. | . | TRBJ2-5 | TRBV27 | CASSFRGETQYF | TGTGCCAGCAGTTTTCGTGGGGAGACCCAGTACTTC
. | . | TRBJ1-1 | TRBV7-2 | CASSLEGGNTEAFF | TGTGCCAGCAGCTTAGAAGGGGGAAACACTGAAGCTTTCTTT
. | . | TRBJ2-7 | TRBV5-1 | CASSSAVLSSYEQYF | TGCGCCAGCAGTTCAGCGGTTTTGAGCTCCTACGAGCAGTACTTC
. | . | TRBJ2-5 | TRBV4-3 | CASSQGVALETQYF | TGCGCCAGCAGCCAAGGAGTAGCCTTAGAGACCCAGTACTTC